This T cell receptor beta chain is from a study of cytomegalovirus exposure and HLA in healthy donors. The PCR had 60 Vbeta and 13 Jbeta primers. The assay was immunoSEQ multiplex PCR, and TCRdb's table has in-frame clones only and misses some. The sample contains fewer than 40,000 clones, about 60% of which appear only once. V was cut by 4 bases and J by 6 bases, with 26 bases left in between. The germline gives CDR1 GTSNPN, CDR2 SVGIG (reference sequence). The CDR3 is made up of 17 amino acids. General study points: An analysis done earlier found most TCR beta V segments productive about 90% or about 30% of the time. Certain sequence variants were highly shared and formed a cluster, and this cluster was likely a sequencing artifact. Reports state that TCR beta sequences accurately predicted most subjects' HLA-A and HLA-B alleles.

This clone was recorded only once. Antigen specificity is unknown. The sample comprised PBMCs. The gene calls are TRBV30 and TRBJ2-3, with D possibly matching TRBD1 (6 bases). This clonotype was obtained from a man between 45 and 60 years old in good health and CMV-seropositive. This CDR3 reads CAWIHHLRGRGQDTQYF. CDR3 DNA: TGTGCCTGGATCCATCACCTCCGTGGCAGGGGCCAGGATACGCAGTATTTT.